The T cell receptor beta chain described here comes from a study of cytomegalovirus exposure and HLA in healthy donors. About the study: For the approximately 410 genotyped donors, more than 65% fell within the Caucasian-associated ancestry cluster. The study, taken as a whole, reports: In a later analysis, TCR beta V- and J-gene trimming was associated with a missense DCLRE1C variant. Indistinguishable V segments such as TRBV6-2 and TRBV6-3 were excluded. There was a cluster of highly shared sequence variants that was likely a sequencing artifact.

To note about this clone: As yet, its antigen is unknown.

This PCR relied on a set of 60 Vbeta primers and 13 Jbeta primers. TCRdb keeps only in-frame clones here, not all; method: immunoSEQ multiplex PCR. Recorded for this sample: 55,000 to 80,000 clones. V was shortened by 8 bases and J by 1 base, with 14 bases between the two germline ends. Looked up from germline, CDR1 is LNHNV and CDR2 is YYDKDF (reference sequence). The CDR3 is made up of 14 amino acids. The sample taken for sequencing was PBMCs. This TCR was sampled from a man aged 35 to 55 in good health and CMV-seronegative. This chain joins TRBV15 and TRBJ1-1; D is uncertain. In nucleotides, the CDR3 is TGTGCCACCGTACGGGGTTTGGGGAACACTGAAGCTTTCTTT. Translation gives CATVRGLGNTEAFF. The full variable domain, its missing parts supplied by reference TRBV15 and TRBJ1-1, is DAMVIQNPRYQVTQFGKPVTLSCSQTLNHNVMYWYQQKSSQAPKLLFHYYDKDFNNEADTPDNFQSRRPNTSFCFLDIRSPGLGDTAMYLCATVRGLGNTEAFFGQGTRLTVV.